Listed below are T cell receptor beta chains from one sample, sequenced in a study of cytomegalovirus exposure and HLA in healthy donors. Clones were sequenced by immunoSEQ multiplex PCR, and TCRdb holds only the in-frame ones, with some missing. The table has around 190,000 clones, roughly 87% seen once. Sequenced sample: PBMCs. The receptors derive from a boy aged 2 to 10 in good health and CMV-seronegative. Each CDR3 is given with its conserved first and last residue. The D gene is left open where the match is weak. Clone sizes are given selectively: once, few, many, or a class where the clone is expanded.

v_gene,j_gene,abundance,d_gene,CDR3nt,CDR3aa
TRBV29-1,TRBJ1-5,few,-,TGCAGCGTTACGAAGGGGGTGGGACAGCCCCAGCATTTT,CSVTKGVGQPQHF
TRBV5-1,TRBJ2-5,once,TRBD2,TGCGCCAGCAGCTCCTCTAGCGGGAGGGCGAGGTATGAGACCCAGTACTTC,CASSSSSGRARYETQYF
TRBV14,TRBJ2-1,-,TRBD2,TGTGCCAGCAGCCTGACTAGCGGGCACTACAATGAGCAGTTCTTC,CASSLTSGHYNEQFF
TRBV6-4,TRBJ2-2,once,-,TGTGCCAGCAGCGTTAACGGTGGCACCGGGGAGCTGTTTTTT,CASSVNGGTGELFF
TRBV30,TRBJ1-5,-,-,TGTGCCTGGAGCGCAAGGACATTTAACAATCAGCCCCAGCATTTT,CAWSARTFNNQPQHF
TRBV6-1,TRBJ2-5,-,TRBD1,TGTGCCAGCAGTGGCCTCGGGACAGGGGGAAAGACCCAGTACTTC,CASSGLGTGGKTQYF
TRBV10-3,TRBJ2-1,once,-,TGTGCCATCAGTTCCTTCAATGAGCAGTTCTTC,CAISSFNEQFF
TRBV5-1,TRBJ1-3,-,-,TGCGCCAGCAGCTTGGAGGGAGCCCCCGCTGGAAACACCATATATTTT,CASSLEGAPAGNTIYF
TRBV27,TRBJ2-3,-,-,TGTGCCAGCAGTTTATATGGGGGAGGCACGACAGATACGCAGTATTTT,CASSLYGGGTTDTQYF
TRBV30,TRBJ2-1,-,TRBD2,TGTGCCTGGAGCGTGGGGTGGACTAGCGGGTGGGACAATGAGCAGTTCTTC,CAWSVGWTSGWDNEQFF
TRBV6-1,TRBJ2-7,once,-,TGTGCCAGTAACCGAAGGGGGTACACCTACGAGCAGTACTTC,CASNRRGYTYEQYF
TRBV19,TRBJ2-5,-,-,TGTGCCAGTACCCTGGGGCCTTACCCAGAGACCCAGTACTTC,CASTLGPYPETQYF
TRBV7-9,TRBJ1-2,-,-,TGTGCCAGCAGCGCCTGGAGGATTAGACCCTACTATGGCTACACCTTC,CASSAWRIRPYYGYTF
TRBV2,TRBJ2-1,-,-,TGTGCCAGCAGACGTACCGGACAGCTAAGCTACAATGAGCAGTTCTTC,CASRRTGQLSYNEQFF
TRBV21-1,TRBJ2-1,-,-,TGTGCCAGCAGCAAAGAAGCGAGCGGGAGGTTCAGCAATGAGCAGTTCTTC,CASSKEASGRFSNEQFF
TRBV7-3,TRBJ1-6,once,TRBD1,TGTGCCAGCAGCTCACAGGGGTCAGTTAATTCACCCCTCCACTTT,CASSSQGSVNSPLHF
TRBV19,TRBJ2-7,-,TRBD1,TGTGCCAGTAGTTCCACCGGGACAGGGTCCTACGAGCAGTACTTC,CASSSTGTGSYEQYF
TRBV19,TRBJ1-2,-,TRBD1,TGTGCCAGTCGGACAGGGGGCCTCGGAGGCTACACCTTC,CASRTGGLGGYTF
TRBV11-2,TRBJ2-3,-,TRBD2,TGTGCCAGCAGTAGACTAGCGGGAGCTACAGATACGCAGTATTTT,CASSRLAGATDTQYF
TRBV27,TRBJ1-1,-,-,TGCGCCAGCCCAGTTGACACTGAAGCTTTCTTT,CASPVDTEAFF
TRBV7-9,TRBJ2-7,-,TRBD1,TGTTCCAGCAGCCTAGACAGGGGCGAGCAGTACTTC,CSSSLDRGEQYF
TRBV5-4,TRBJ2-7,once,-,TGTGCCAGCAGCTTCTTACCAGGGGACTACGAGCAGTACTTC,CASSFLPGDYEQYF
TRBV7-3,TRBJ2-5,-,TRBD2,TGTGCCAGCAGCTTGGCGGCTAGCGGGGGACCTATCCAAGAGACCCAGTACTTC,CASSLAASGGPIQETQYF
TRBV5-5,TRBJ1-2,-,-,TGTGCCAGCAGCCTCACATATGGCTACACCTTC,CASSLTYGYTF
TRBV27,TRBJ2-3,-,-,TGTGCCAGCAGTTTAGTACGGACAAAAAGGGCAGATACGCAGTATTTT,CASSLVRTKRADTQYF
TRBV14,TRBJ2-5,-,TRBD1,TGTGCCAGCAGCCAGACGACAGGGTTAGTTCAAGAGACCCAGTACTTC,CASSQTTGLVQETQYF
TRBV30,TRBJ2-7,-,TRBD2,TGTGCCTGGAGTCGGGGAGGGGGCGGGGGGGCCTACGAGCAGTACTTC,CAWSRGGGGGAYEQYF
TRBV18,TRBJ2-7,-,-,TGTGCCAGCTCACCCTCTGGAGGGTCAGAGGACGAGCAGTACTTC,CASSPSGGSEDEQYF
TRBV6-6,TRBJ2-7,once,TRBD1,TGTGCCAGCAGTTCCAGTAGGGACAGGGATTCGCGGCGGCAGTACTTC,CASSSSRDRDSRRQYF
TRBV29-1,TRBJ2-1,once,-,TGCAGCGTTGACTTTGCAGGGTCGTCCTACAATGAGCAGTTCTTC,CSVDFAGSSYNEQFF
TRBV2,TRBJ1-4,-,-,TGTGCCAGCGTCGTAGCGGGCCAGACCTTTTTT,CASVVAGQTFF